Shown below are 26 T cell receptor beta chains from a single sample sequenced in a study of cytomegalovirus exposure and HLA in healthy donors. Primers for the PCR totalled 60 Vbeta and 13 Jbeta. Data came from immunoSEQ multiplex PCR; TCRdb stores just in-frame clones and leaves some out. The sample contains 85,000 to 130,000 clones, 65% to 75% of which appear only once. The sample comprised PBMCs. The source is a female donor in good health and CMV-seronegative.

The gene calls are TRBV9 and TRBJ2-7; no clear D. Trimming took 0 bases from V and 6 from J, leaving 10 bases between them. This CDR3 region has 13 residues. Germline loops: CDR1 SGDLS, CDR2 YYNGEE. The CDR3 here is CASSVGGESEQYF. Written as DNA, the CDR3 is TGTGCCAGCAGCGTAGGTGGTGAGAGCGAGCAGTACTTC.

As concerns this clone: Germline is not matched at one junction end, which may reflect a read error. V gene TRBV6-6 combines with J gene TRBJ2-3; a possible D gene is TRBD2 (7 bases). This CDR3 contains 14 residues. Germline V lookup: CDR1 MNHNY, CDR2 SVGAGI (reference sequence). The CDR3: CASSTRGGTNTQYF. Here the CDR3 DNA reads TGTGCCAGCAGCACACGCGGGGGCACAAATACGCAGTATTTT.

The DNA for the CDR3 is TGCGCCAGCAGCTTGGAGGGAGGTCAGCCCCAGCATTTT. Amino acids: CASSLEGGQPQHF. The chain combines TRBV5-1 with TRBJ1-5; no definite D call. Deletions cut 0 bases from V and 6 bases from J, with 7 bases between. This CDR3 region has 13 residues. The germline CDR1 and CDR2 sequences are SGHRS and YFSETQ. The whole variable domain, filled in from reference TRBV5-1 and TRBJ1-5, reads KAGVTQTPRYLIKTRGQQVTLSCSPISGHRSVSWYQQTPGQGLQFLFEYFSETQRNKGNFPGRFSGRQFSNSRSEMNVSTLELGDSALYLCASSLEGGQPQHFGDGTRLSIL.

This chain uses TRBV2 with TRBJ2-7; TRBD2 agrees at 11 bases. Germline CDR1 and CDR2: SNHLY and FYNNEI. This CDR3 comprises 15 residues. Trimming took 7 bases from V and 2 from J; bases not matched to a gene: 7. The CDR3 is CASTQGTSGAYEQYF. DNA for the CDR3: TGTGCCAGCACACAAGGGACTAGCGGAGCCTACGAGCAGTACTTC.

The CDR3 sequence: CASSLGRADTQYF. The DNA of the CDR3 is TGTGCCAGCAGCTTAGGGAGGGCAGATACGCAGTATTTT. The chain is built from TRBV7-6 and TRBJ2-3; D is perhaps TRBD2 (6 bases). Per germline, CDR1 SGHVS and CDR2 FNYEAQ. Trimming shortened V by 1 base and J by 4 bases, and 6 bases separated the two germline ends. The CDR3 has 13 amino acids.

The V gene is TRBV11-2, the J gene TRBJ2-7; 9 bases align to TRBD1. The CDR3 loop spans 16 amino acids. The germline V gene encodes CDR1 SGHAT and CDR2 FQNNGV. The V gene end was trimmed by 1 base and the J gene end by 6 bases; junction bases not matched to a gene: 10. The chain's CDR3 is CASSLGLGQGTSEQYF. CDR3 nucleotides: TGTGCCAGCAGCTTAGGTTTGGGACAGGGTACCAGCGAGCAGTACTTC.

The chain joins TRBV19 to TRBJ1-1; D gene ambiguous. The CDR3 has 13 residues. The germline V and J ends were trimmed by 3 bases and 1 base, with 6 bases remaining between them. The germline V gene encodes CDR1 LNHDA and CDR2 SQIVND (reference sequence). DNA of the CDR3: TGTGCCAGTAGTATGGGGAGGAACACTGAAGCTTTCTTT. Translating it yields CASSMGRNTEAFF.

The DNA of the CDR3 is TGTGCCATCAGTCCCGAGGCCGGATCGGGGGCCAACGTCCTGACTTTC. It encodes CAISPEAGSGANVLTF. The chain employs TRBV10-3 and TRBJ2-6; D is ambiguous. V lost 5 bases, J lost 4 bases, and 15 bases lay in between. This CDR3 has 16 residues. Germline CDR1 and CDR2: ENHRY and SYGVKD.

The V call is TRBV11-3, the J call TRBJ2-1; TRBD2 aligns across 9 bases. This CDR3 is built from 15 residues. Losses at the gene ends were 5 bases for V and 4 bases for J; bases not matched to a gene: 6. CDR1 and CDR2 from the germline V gene are SGHNT and YENEEA. The DNA for the CDR3 is TGTGCCAGCAGCAAAAGACTAGCGGAATACAATGAGCAGTTCTTC. Translation gives CASSKRLAEYNEQFF.

The chain links TRBV23-1 to TRBJ2-7; 7 nucleotides match TRBD1. TRBV23-1 carries the ORF label, with uncertain function. Losses at the gene ends were 3 bases for V and 3 bases for J; bases not matched to a gene: 5. The CDR3 consists of 14 residues. The CDR3 reads CASSHLGQSYEQYF. The CDR3 nucleotides read TGCGCCAGCAGTCATTTGGGACAGAGCTACGAGCAGTACTTC.

This clone showed up just a few times. V usage is TRBV6-1 and J usage is TRBJ1-4; no firm D call. V lost 2 bases to trimming and J lost 0 bases, with 7 bases between them. The germline V gene encodes CDR1 MNHNS and CDR2 SASEGT. This CDR3 region has 15 residues. The CDR3 DNA reads TGTGCCAGCAGTGAATCTAGTGCAACTAATGAAAAACTGTTTTTT. Translating gives CASSESSATNEKLFF.

V usage is TRBV25-1 and J usage is TRBJ2-5; D perhaps matches TRBD2 (6 bases). The V and J ends lost 2 bases and 2 bases respectively, with 6 bases between them. The CDR3 loop spans 13 amino acids. The germline V gene encodes CDR1 MGHDK and CDR2 SYGVNS. CDR3 residues: CASSEGGQETQYF. The CDR3 DNA reads as TGTGCCAGCAGTGAAGGGGGGCAAGAGACCCAGTACTTC.

The V gene is TRBV27, the J gene TRBJ1-2; D is possibly TRBD1 (6 bases). Germline CDR1 MNHEY, CDR2 SMNVEV (reference sequence). The ends were cut back, 0 bases at V and 3 bases at J, with 17 bases in the middle. This CDR3 spans 17 amino acids. The CDR3 sequence: CASSLSAGEELYYGYTF. The CDR3 DNA sequence: TGTGCCAGCAGTTTATCGGCAGGGGAAGAACTCTACTATGGCTACACCTTC.

This chain uses TRBV18 with TRBJ1-3, with TRBD1 matching 9 bases. Germline loops: CDR1 KGHSH, CDR2 LQKENI. CDR3 length: 17 amino acids. J gave up 6 bases and V 4 bases, and 13 bases lay outside the gene matches. For the CDR3, the DNA is TGTGCCAGCTCACTGGGGACAGGGCGAGCGTCGGCAAACACCATATATTTT. Protein: CASSLGTGRASANTIYF.

V gene TRBV18 combines with J gene TRBJ1-4; D possibly corresponds to TRBD1 (6 bases). This CDR3 region has 14 residues. Per the germline V gene, CDR1 is KGHSH and CDR2 is LQKENI. V lost 6 bases to trimming and J lost 6 bases, with 14 bases between them. CDR3 sequence reads: CASSVDRSDEKLFF. DNA for the CDR3: TGTGCCAGCTCCGTTGACAGGAGCGATGAAAAACTGTTTTTT.

By proportion, this clone is medium-sized. This sequence joins TRBV5-5 and TRBJ2-1; unclear D gene. V was trimmed by 4 bases and J by 9 bases, leaving 11 bases between them. The V gene's germline CDR1 is SGHKS and CDR2 YYEKEE (reference sequence). This CDR3 contains 12 residues. The CDR3 loop reads CASSVGGGEQFF. The CDR3 DNA is TGTGCCAGCAGCGTGGGCGGCGGTGAGCAGTTCTTC.

CDR3 amino acids: CAISGALTTGELFF. The CDR3 bases are TGTGCCATCAGTGGGGCGCTTACCACCGGGGAGCTGTTTTTT. The gene calls are TRBV10-3 and TRBJ2-2; D gene ambiguous. Germline lookup yields CDR1 ENHRY and CDR2 SYGVKD. V was cut by 4 bases and J by 4 bases, with 10 bases left in between. CDR3 length: 14 residues.

The chain couples TRBV29-1 to TRBJ2-5, with 9 bases that match TRBD1. TRBJ2-7 explains the end of the DNA better; the J call may be wrong. The germline V gene encodes CDR1 SQVTM and CDR2 ANQGSEA. The CDR3 is 14 residues long. CDR3 coding DNA: TGCAGCGTCGCGAAGACAGGGGGCTCCTACGAGCAGTACTTC. It codes for CSVAKTGGSYEQYF.

This chain connects TRBV28 to TRBJ2-7; possible D gene TRBD1, 5 bases. Per germline, CDR1 MDHEN and CDR2 SYDVKM. V was shortened by 7 bases and J by 6 bases, with 19 bases between the two germline ends. The length of the CDR3 is 14 residues. CDR3 region: CASTPDSREGEQYF. DNA of the CDR3: TGTGCCAGCACCCCCGACAGCAGGGAAGGCGAGCAGTACTTC.

The rearrangement links TRBV11-3 to TRBJ2-1, with no clear D. The CDR3 is 13 amino acids. Trimming removed 4 bases from V and 8 bases from J, with 12 bases in between. The V gene's germline CDR1 is SGHNT and CDR2 YENEEA. The CDR3 nucleotides read TGTGCCAGCAGCTCCCCCCTCGTCGATGAGCAGTTCTTC. This encodes CASSSPLVDEQFF.

V usage is TRBV4-2 and J usage is TRBJ2-3; 13 bases line up with TRBD2. The CDR3 has 19 residues. J was trimmed by 2 bases and V by 1 base; bases with no gene match: 9. Germline V lookup: CDR1 LGHNA, CDR2 YNFKEQ. The CDR3 bases are TGTGCCAGCAGCCAAGGCCTCGGGACTAGCGGGACTAACACAGATACGCAGTATTTT. This sequence encodes CASSQGLGTSGTNTDTQYF.

This clone was counted only a few times. The chain combines TRBV6-1 with TRBJ2-7, with D unclear. The CDR3 extends over 13 amino acids. Germline V lookup: CDR1 MNHNS, CDR2 SASEGT. V was shortened by 8 bases and J by 0 bases, with 11 bases between the two germline ends. The CDR3 here is CASESEISYEQYF. The CDR3 DNA is TGTGCCAGCGAGAGCGAGATCTCCTACGAGCAGTACTTC.

The chain links TRBV18 to TRBJ1-4, with D maybe TRBD1 (5 bases). Trimming cost V 4 bases and J 8 bases, with 11 bases left between them. CDR1 is KGHSH, CDR2 LQKENI, per germline. The CDR3 contains 13 residues. Written as DNA, the CDR3 is TGTGCCAGCTCACTGGGACTCGACGAAAAACTGTTTTTT. Translation: CASSLGLDEKLFF.

The chain recombines TRBV9 with TRBJ2-7; 10 bases fit TRBD1. The CDR3 is made up of 15 amino acids. Losses at the gene ends were 3 bases for V and 1 base for J; bases not matched to a gene: 4. The germline gives CDR1 SGDLS, CDR2 YYNGEE. DNA of the CDR3: TGTGCCAGCAGCGCGAGGACAGGGGGTTCCTACGAGCAGTACTTC. Its translation: CASSARTGGSYEQYF.

The chain has TRBV30 and TRBJ2-5; 7 nucleotides align to TRBD2. The end of the DNA fits TRBJ2-7 better, so the J call may be wrong. There are 13 residues in the CDR3. Germline-derived CDR1 and CDR2 are GTSNPN and SVGIG (reference sequence). The CDR3 reads CACQGGSNYEQYF. Written as DNA, the CDR3 is TGTGCCTGTCAGGGCGGGAGCAACTACGAGCAGTACTTC.

This chain links TRBV13 with TRBJ2-1; D gene ambiguous. The CDR3 is 12 residues long. V was clipped by 4 bases and J by 4 bases, with 5 bases between them. Germline assignment: CDR1 PRHDT and CDR2 FYEKMQ (reference sequence). The CDR3 loop is CASSYSYNEQFF. In DNA, the CDR3 is TGTGCCAGCAGCTACTCTTACAATGAGCAGTTCTTC.